Included here is one TCR beta chain sequence, with context. The record originates from a study of cytomegalovirus exposure and HLA in healthy donors. The CDR3 sequence is 11 residues long. V lost 6 bases and J 5 bases, leaving 7 bases between the germline ends. Germline CDR1 and CDR2: SNHLY and FYNNEI. TCRdb keeps only in-frame clones here, not all; method: immunoSEQ multiplex PCR. The table has about 330,000 clones, more than 80% seen once. Material for sequencing was PBMCs. This TCR derives from a young woman in good health and CMV-seronegative. The chain recombines TRBV2 with TRBJ2-5, with D unclear. CDR3 in DNA: TGTGCCAGCAGCCCCCTTGAGACCCAGTACTTC. This sequence encodes CASSPLETQYF. The variable domain in full, completed from reference TRBV2 and TRBJ2-5, reads EPEVTQTPSHQVTQMGQEVILRCVPISNHLYFYWYRQILGQKVEFLVSFYNNEISEKSEIFDDQFSVERPDGSNFTLKIRSTKLEDSAMYFCASSPLETQYFGPGTRLLVL.